The present T cell receptor beta chain was sequenced within a study of blood T cell repertoires in COVID-19. About the study: The United States, Italy and Spain provided the acute and convalescent COVID-19 samples. T cells, B-cell-depleted T cells, or PBMCs supplied cDNA or gDNA.

Participant-given clinical history determined each cohort assignment. During the 2 weeks before they entered the study, exposed participants had met someone with a PCR-confirmed or clinician-diagnosed COVID-19 case. A note on this clone: Other DNA sequences from this sample encode an identical CDR3 as well.

Some clones are missing from TCRdb's copy, which holds only in-frame ones; the method was immunoSEQ multiplex PCR. The sample records some 340,000 clones, approximately 90% being singletons. With 4 bases clipped from V and 2 bases from J, the junction kept 5 bases outside the gene matches. Germline V gene sequence: CDR1 SGHRS, CDR2 YFSETQ. The CDR3 is 14 amino acids. The sample was PBMCs or T cells enriched from blood (not recorded which). The chain has TRBV5-1 and TRBJ2-7; 8 positions match TRBD1. This TCR derives from a woman aged 30 to 39 who had been exposed to COVID-19. The CDR3 loop is CASSLGQGPYEQYF. For the CDR3, the DNA is TGCGCCAGCAGCCTTGGACAGGGTCCCTACGAGCAGTACTTC.